This T cell receptor (beta chain) is drawn from a study of Graves' ophthalmopathy and Graves' hyperthyroidism. Study information: Peripheral blood was obtained at first diagnosis, ahead of any treatment.

Germline-derived CDR1 and CDR2 are MRHNA and SNTAGT. CDR3 length: 12 residues. Trimming removed 8 bases from V and 5 bases from J; junction bases left unmatched: 5. Fresh peripheral blood, roughly 9.8 ml, was the PBMC source. A single count supports this clonotype. RNA transcripts yielded amplified TCR beta CDR3 regions. Second-round multiplex PCR came after a first-round RT-PCR that employed HTBI primers. TCRdb called the multiplex PCR reads again in MiXCR, with one record for every CDR3 protein. The repertoire includes roughly 170,000 distinct CDR3 sequences, approximately 40% of them detected once, and 7.5% to 10% sits in the top ten.

The TCR comes from a man aged 25 to 45 with Graves' ophthalmopathy. The material sequenced was peripheral blood. J is TRBJ1-2 and V is TRBV6-4; 7 nucleotides match TRBD1. Here the CDR3 reads CASDRVGYGYTF. In DNA, the CDR3 is TGTGCCAGCGACAGGGTAGGATATGGCTACACCTTC.